This TCR beta chain was captured by sequencing in a study of blood T cell repertoires in COVID-19. As for the study in general: Sources were T cells, B-cell-depleted T cells, or PBMCs; the material itself was cDNA or gDNA.

Authors' processing steps: Amplification with reference gene primers provided the estimates of nucleated cell counts. The assay was immunoSEQ multiplex PCR, and TCRdb's table has in-frame clones only and misses some. The DNA gave D and trimming, while V, J and clone size come from that table. The sample comprises some 140,000 clones, around 82% of which are singletons, and 0.55% to 0.75% rests with the top ten. While infection was still active, Seattle patients were enrolled and then followed longitudinally. After removal of 6 bases from V and 9 bases from J, the junction contained 17 bases not matched to a gene. This CDR3 region has 17 residues. The V gene's germline CDR1 is MNHEY and CDR2 SMNVEV (reference sequence).

The source is a man aged 55-75 years with COVID-19, enrolled during active disease. The specimen sequenced was peripheral blood. This chain connects TRBV27 to TRBJ2-1; TRBD2 matches at 10 bases. The CDR3 reads CASSLPASGSGVGEQFF. The CDR3 bases are TGTGCCAGCAGCTTACCCGCTAGCGGGAGTGGGGTAGGTGAGCAGTTCTTC.